The rows below give T cell receptor beta chains drawn from one sample of a study of control samples from healthy donors and cancer patients. Clones were sequenced by immunoSEQ multiplex PCR, and TCRdb holds only the in-frame ones, with some missing. This table holds about 97,000 clones, approximately 90% found once. Sequenced material: blood. The receptor set was obtained from a man aged 25-45 years in good health. The CDR3 runs from the conserved cysteine through the conserved F or W. The order of the fields is V gene, clone size, D gene, J gene, CDR3 protein, CDR3 DNA. The D gene is left open where the match is weak. Clone size, where shown, is once, few, many, or a class for clones that have expanded.

TRBV6-5	.	.	TRBJ1-2	CASTPDSSLGYTF	TGTGCCAGCACCCCCGACAGTTCCCTAGGCTACACCTTC
TRBV6-2/TRBV6-3	.	TRBD2	TRBJ2-7	CASRPQGTSGRYEQYF	TGTGCCAGCAGACCTCAGGGGACTAGCGGGAGGTACGAGCAGTACTTC
TRBV7-2	.	TRBD2	TRBJ2-3	CASSLAPAGGPDTQYF	TGTGCCAGCAGCTTAGCTCCCGCGGGAGGGCCAGATACGCAGTATTTT
TRBV7-2	.	.	TRBJ1-1	CASSPRQGVTEAFF	TGTGCCAGCAGCCCTCGCCAGGGCGTCACTGAAGCTTTCTTT
TRBV7-2	.	TRBD1	TRBJ1-2	CASSLGLGQGYYGYTF	TGTGCCAGCAGCTTAGGCCTGGGACAGGGTTACTATGGCTACACCTTC
TRBV9	.	.	TRBJ2-3	CASSAWGSTDTQYF	TGTGCCAGCAGCGCCTGGGGTAGCACAGATACGCAGTATTTT
TRBV7-9	.	TRBD1	TRBJ1-4	CASSSYGQGATNEKLFF	TGTGCCAGCAGCTCATACGGACAGGGAGCAACTAATGAAAAACTGTTTTTT
TRBV2	.	TRBD1	TRBJ1-2	CASSAGGSDYGYTF	TGTGCCAGCAGTGCAGGGGGCTCGGACTATGGCTACACCTTC
TRBV19	.	TRBD2	TRBJ2-7	CASRISGSKDEQYF	TGTGCCAGTAGGATTAGCGGGAGTAAGGACGAGCAGTACTTC
TRBV27	.	.	TRBJ2-7	CASSLRNGPYEQYF	TGTGCCAGCAGCCTACGGAATGGGCCATACGAGCAGTACTTC
TRBV12-1	.	.	TRBJ1-1	CASSPGREAGNTEAFF	TGTGCCAGCAGCCCCGGGAGGGAAGCAGGGAACACTGAAGCTTTCTTT
TRBV5-1	.	TRBD2	TRBJ2-1	CASSLVAGGRDNEQFF	TGCGCCAGCAGCCTTGTAGCGGGGGGGCGAGACAATGAGCAGTTCTTC
TRBV30	.	TRBD2	TRBJ2-7	CAWSSAGVEQYF	TGTGCCTGGAGTTCAGCGGGAGTGGAGCAGTACTTC
TRBV2	.	TRBD2	TRBJ2-5	CASKRERGQETQYF	TGTGCCAGTAAGCGGGAGCGAGGACAAGAGACCCAGTACTTC
TRBV25-1	once	.	TRBJ1-3	CASSEFEDMSSGNTIYF	TGTGCCAGCAGTGAATTTGAGGATATGAGCTCTGGAAACACCATATATTTT
TRBV27	.	TRBD1	TRBJ2-1	CASSFGTGGLNEQFF	TGTGCCAGCAGTTTTGGGACAGGGGGCCTGAATGAGCAGTTCTTC
TRBV2	.	.	TRBJ2-7	CASTGAYEQYF	TGTGCCAGCACCGGAGCCTACGAGCAGTACTTC
TRBV9	.	TRBD1	TRBJ2-7	CASSVEGGQGDSEQYF	TGTGCCAGCAGCGTAGAGGGAGGACAGGGAGATTCCGAGCAGTACTTC
TRBV6-4	.	.	TRBJ1-2	CASSDPNKNGYTF	TGTGCCAGCAGTGACCCGAACAAGAATGGCTACACCTTC
TRBV1	.	.	TRBJ1-5	CTSSQVGRCNQPQHF	TGCACCAGCAGCCAAGTCGGACGTTGCAATCAGCCCCAGCATTTT
TRBV30	few	.	TRBJ1-5	CAYSVEGQPQHF	TGTGCCTACTCGGTTGAGGGCCAGCCCCAGCATTTT
TRBV30	.	.	TRBJ1-1	CAWDRISGVSTEAFF	TGTGCCTGGGACCGCATCTCAGGGGTTAGTACTGAAGCTTTCTTT
TRBV5-4	.	TRBD1	TRBJ1-4	CASSPDRAVANEKLFF	TGTGCCAGCAGCCCGGACAGGGCGGTGGCTAATGAAAAACTGTTTTTT
TRBV11-2	.	.	TRBJ1-6	CASSLDTRAGLIYNSPLHF	TGTGCCAGCAGCTTAGATACCCGTGCGGGGCTCATCTATAATTCACCCCTCCACTTT
TRBV6-2/TRBV6-3	once	TRBD2	TRBJ2-7	CASSVKLAGGATRPYEQYF	TGTGCCAGCAGTGTCAAACTAGCGGGAGGGGCTACCCGTCCCTACGAGCAGTACTTC
TRBV29-1	.	.	TRBJ1-1	CSVVPHTEAFF	TGCAGCGTTGTTCCCCACACTGAAGCTTTCTTT
TRBV7-3	.	.	TRBJ2-3	CASSSADTQYF	TGTGCCAGCAGCTCCGCGGATACGCAGTATTTT
TRBV7-3	.	.	TRBJ2-1	CASSLLGADNEQFF	TGTGCCAGCAGCTTGTTAGGGGCTGACAATGAGCAGTTCTTC
TRBV3-1/TRBV3-2	.	TRBD2	TRBJ2-1	CASSQGHKGGRAPNNEQFF	TGTGCCAGCAGCCAAGGACATAAAGGCGGGAGGGCCCCTAACAATGAGCAGTTCTTC
TRBV6-1	.	.	TRBJ2-1	CASSVPFGRDVTSYNEQFF	TGTGCCAGCAGTGTTCCGTTTGGCCGGGACGTAACATCCTACAATGAGCAGTTCTTC
TRBV11-2	.	TRBD1	TRBJ2-7	CASSLTGGGGSYEQYF	TGTGCCAGCAGCTTGACAGGGGGAGGGGGCTCCTACGAGCAGTACTTC
TRBV28	.	.	TRBJ2-7	CAITEGYEQYF	TGTGCCATCACCGAGGGCTACGAGCAGTACTTC
TRBV6-2/TRBV6-3	.	TRBD1	TRBJ2-7	CASSLSGTGNEQYF	TGTGCCAGCAGTCTCTCCGGGACAGGGAACGAGCAGTACTTC
TRBV19	.	.	TRBJ1-2	CASSIDREEYGYTF	TGTGCCAGTAGTATAGACAGGGAGGAGTATGGCTACACCTTC
TRBV7-2	.	.	TRBJ2-1	CASSFGHLNSYNEQFF	TGTGCCAGCAGCTTCGGACACCTGAACTCCTACAATGAGCAGTTCTTC
TRBV28	.	TRBD2	TRBJ2-7	CASSLSSGRARYEQYF	TGTGCCAGCAGTTTGTCGAGCGGGAGGGCCCGGTACGAGCAGTACTTC
TRBV7-2	.	.	TRBJ1-2	CASSPARGYTF	TGTGCCAGCAGCCCGGCTCGCGGCTACACCTTC
TRBV9	.	.	TRBJ1-2	CASSVGPVSYGYTF	TGTGCCAGCAGCGTAGGGCCGGTGAGCTATGGCTACACCTTC
TRBV7-6	.	.	TRBJ1-3	CASSPGQPGNTIYF	TGTGCCAGCAGCCCAGGACAGCCTGGAAACACCATATATTTT
TRBV5-4	.	.	TRBJ2-1	CAVSNRVMKDNEQFF	TGTGCCGTCTCAAACAGGGTTATGAAGGACAATGAGCAGTTCTTC
TRBV6-5	.	TRBD1	TRBJ1-5	CASREDRVDNQPQHF	TGTGCCAGCAGGGAGGACAGGGTGGACAATCAGCCCCAGCATTTT
TRBV6-5	.	TRBD1	TRBJ2-7	CASRGQSPPYEQYF	TGTGCCAGCAGGGGACAGTCACCACCCTACGAGCAGTACTTC
TRBV30	.	.	TRBJ1-6	CAWARDTFYSPLHF	TGTGCCTGGGCACGGGACACCTTTTATTCACCCCTCCACTTT
TRBV30	.	TRBD2	TRBJ2-2	CAWSSVSGSYPNTGELFF	TGTGCCTGGAGTTCGGTTAGCGGGAGCTACCCGAACACCGGGGAGCTGTTTTTT
TRBV19	.	TRBD1	TRBJ1-5	CASSMPSTGVQPQHF	TGTGCCAGTAGTATGCCCTCGACAGGGGTCCAGCCCCAGCATTTT
TRBV7-8	once	.	TRBJ2-3	CASSFDRTNTDTQYF	TGTGCCAGCAGCTTTGACAGGACAAACACAGATACGCAGTATTTT
TRBV15	.	.	TRBJ2-7	CATSRDRGLHEQYF	TGTGCCACCAGCAGAGATCGGGGCCTTCACGAGCAGTACTTC
TRBV18	.	.	TRBJ1-5	CASSPSSQPQHF	TGTGCCAGCTCACCATCGTCTCAGCCCCAGCATTTT
TRBV7-8	.	TRBD2	TRBJ2-5	CASSLVAGGPETQYF	TGTGCCAGCAGCCTCGTAGCGGGAGGGCCTGAGACCCAGTACTTC
TRBV28	.	TRBD2	TRBJ2-3	CASSQTSGIVADTQYF	TGTGCCAGCAGCCAGACTAGCGGGATTGTGGCAGATACGCAGTATTTT
TRBV19	.	.	TRBJ2-1	CASIDRGGDGEQFF	TGTGCCAGTATTGATAGAGGAGGGGACGGTGAGCAGTTCTTC
TRBV7-3	.	TRBD1	TRBJ1-3	CASSLDRAGNTIYF	TGTGCCAGCAGCCTCGACAGGGCTGGAAACACCATATATTTT
TRBV6-5	.	.	TRBJ1-5	CASRDIGISNQPQHF	TGTGCCAGCAGGGACATAGGGATTAGCAATCAGCCCCAGCATTTT